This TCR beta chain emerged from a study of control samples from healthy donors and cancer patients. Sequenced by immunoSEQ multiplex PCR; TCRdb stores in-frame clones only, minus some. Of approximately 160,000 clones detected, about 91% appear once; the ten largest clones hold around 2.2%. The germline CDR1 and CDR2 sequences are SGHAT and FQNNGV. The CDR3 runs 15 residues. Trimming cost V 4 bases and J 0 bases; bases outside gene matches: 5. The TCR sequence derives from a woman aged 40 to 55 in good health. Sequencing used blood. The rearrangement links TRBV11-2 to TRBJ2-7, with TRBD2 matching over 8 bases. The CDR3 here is CASSSRGDPSYEQYF. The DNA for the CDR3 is TGTGCCAGCAGCTCGCGGGGGGACCCCTCCTACGAGCAGTACTTC.